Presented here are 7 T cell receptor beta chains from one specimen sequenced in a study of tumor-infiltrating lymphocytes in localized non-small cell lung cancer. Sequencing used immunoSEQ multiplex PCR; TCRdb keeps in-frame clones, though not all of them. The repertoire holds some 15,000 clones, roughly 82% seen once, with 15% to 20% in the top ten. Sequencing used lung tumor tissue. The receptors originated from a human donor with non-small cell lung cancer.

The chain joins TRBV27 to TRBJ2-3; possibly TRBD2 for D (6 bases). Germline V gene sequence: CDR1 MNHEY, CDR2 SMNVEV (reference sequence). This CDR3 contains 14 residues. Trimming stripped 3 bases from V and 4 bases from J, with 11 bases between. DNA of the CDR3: TGTGCCAGCAGTTTTGACGGGAGTGCAGATACGCAGTATTTT. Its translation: CASSFDGSADTQYF.

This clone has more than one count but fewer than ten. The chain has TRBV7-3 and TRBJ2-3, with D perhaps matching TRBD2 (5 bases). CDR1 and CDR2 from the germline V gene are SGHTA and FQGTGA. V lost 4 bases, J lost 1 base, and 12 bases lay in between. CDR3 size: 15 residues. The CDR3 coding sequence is TGTGCCAGCAGCTCAATACTAGGACGCACAGATACGCAGTATTTT. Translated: CASSSILGRTDTQYF.

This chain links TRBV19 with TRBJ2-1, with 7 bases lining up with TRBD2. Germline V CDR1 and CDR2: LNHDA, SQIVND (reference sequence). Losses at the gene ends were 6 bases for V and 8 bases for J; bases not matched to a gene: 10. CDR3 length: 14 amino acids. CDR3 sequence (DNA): TGTGCCAGTAGGCTTACTGCGGGAGTTTATGAGCAGTTCTTC. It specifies CASRLTAGVYEQFF.

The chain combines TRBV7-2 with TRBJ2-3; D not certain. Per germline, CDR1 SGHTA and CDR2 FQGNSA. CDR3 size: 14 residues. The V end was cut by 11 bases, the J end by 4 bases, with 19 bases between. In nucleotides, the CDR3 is TGTGCCTCCCAGCAGCCCCCTGGAGCAGATACGCAGTATTTT. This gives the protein CASQQPPGADTQYF.

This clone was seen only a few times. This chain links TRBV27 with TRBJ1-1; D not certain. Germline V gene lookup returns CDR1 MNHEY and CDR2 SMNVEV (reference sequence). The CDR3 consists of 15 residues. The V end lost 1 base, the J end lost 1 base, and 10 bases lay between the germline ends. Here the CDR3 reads CASSLFSDWNTEAFF. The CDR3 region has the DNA TGTGCCAGCAGTTTATTTTCTGACTGGAACACTGAAGCTTTCTTT.

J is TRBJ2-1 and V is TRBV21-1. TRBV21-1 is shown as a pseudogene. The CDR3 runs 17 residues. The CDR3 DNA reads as TGTGCCAGCAGACGAATGAGACTGGGGTTTTCCTACAATGAGCAGTTCTTC. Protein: CASRRMRLGFSYNEQFF.

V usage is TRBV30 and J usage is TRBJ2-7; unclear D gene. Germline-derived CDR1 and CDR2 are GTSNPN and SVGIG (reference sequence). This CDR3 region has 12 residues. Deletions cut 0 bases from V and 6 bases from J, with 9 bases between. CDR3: CAWSVGWPEQYF. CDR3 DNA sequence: TGTGCCTGGAGTGTTGGTTGGCCCGAGCAGTACTTC. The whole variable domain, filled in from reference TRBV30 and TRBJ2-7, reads SQTIHQWPATLVQPVGSPLSLECTVEGTSNPNLYWYRQAAGRGLQLLFYSVGIGQISSEVPQNLSASRPQDRQFILSSKKLLLSDSGFYLCAWSVGWPEQYFGPGTRLTVT.